The 4 T cell receptor beta chains given below trace back to one sample, sequenced in a study of T cell responses to AZD1222 COVID-19 vaccine. Repertoires were generated with immunoSEQ multiplex PCR, while TCRdb's copy carries only in-frame clones and drops some. The sample records some 120,000 clones, roughly 85% being singletons. Sequencing used peripheral blood, obtained on day 0 of MenACWY control vaccination. Receptors originate from an adult in good health.

A remark on this clone: This specimen includes other DNA sequences encoding the same CDR3. This sequence joins TRBV5-1 and TRBJ2-5, with D unclear. This CDR3 region has 11 residues. V was shortened by 2 bases and J by 3 bases, with 2 bases between the two germline ends. Germline CDR1 and CDR2: SGHRS and YFSETQ. CDR3: CASSFEETQYF. The CDR3 bases are TGCGCCAGCAGCTTTGAAGAGACCCAGTACTTC.

V and J are TRBV5-1 and TRBJ1-2, with a possible D match to TRBD1 (5 bases). Deletions cut 2 bases from V and 3 bases from J, with 8 bases between. The CDR3 consists of 13 residues. Germline loops: CDR1 SGHRS, CDR2 YFSETQ. The CDR3 sequence is CASSLRGYYGYTF. The DNA of the CDR3 is TGCGCCAGCAGCTTACGGGGGTACTATGGCTACACCTTC.

The chain joins TRBV11-2 to TRBJ1-6, with TRBD1 matching over 7 bases. CDR3 length: 16 amino acids. V was clipped by 5 bases and J by 1 base; unmatched bases: 5. In germline, CDR1 is SGHAT, CDR2 FQNNGV. CDR3 DNA: TGTGCCAGCAGCCCTAAGACAGGGTCCTATAATTCACCCCTCCACTTT. Amino acids: CASSPKTGSYNSPLHF.

The rearrangement links TRBV20-1 to TRBJ2-7, with 7 nucleotides matching TRBD1. With 5 bases clipped from V and 6 bases from J, the junction kept 4 bases outside the gene matches. CDR3 length: 11 amino acids. The V gene's germline CDR1 is DFQATT and CDR2 SNEGSKA (reference sequence). CDR3 region: CSAGDRGEQYF. CDR3 DNA: TGCAGTGCTGGGGACAGAGGCGAGCAGTACTTC.